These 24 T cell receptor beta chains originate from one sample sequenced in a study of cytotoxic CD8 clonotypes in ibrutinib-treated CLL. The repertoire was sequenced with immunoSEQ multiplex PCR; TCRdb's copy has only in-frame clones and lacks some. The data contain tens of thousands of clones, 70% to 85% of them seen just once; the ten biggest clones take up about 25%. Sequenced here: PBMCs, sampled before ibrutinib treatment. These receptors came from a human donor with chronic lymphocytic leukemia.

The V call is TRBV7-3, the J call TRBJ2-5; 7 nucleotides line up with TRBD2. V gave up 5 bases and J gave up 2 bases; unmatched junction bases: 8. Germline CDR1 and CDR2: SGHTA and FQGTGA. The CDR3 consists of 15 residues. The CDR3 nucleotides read TGTGCCAGCAGCCCGAGTGGCGGGAGTCAAGAGACCCAGTACTTC. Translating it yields CASSPSGGSQETQYF.

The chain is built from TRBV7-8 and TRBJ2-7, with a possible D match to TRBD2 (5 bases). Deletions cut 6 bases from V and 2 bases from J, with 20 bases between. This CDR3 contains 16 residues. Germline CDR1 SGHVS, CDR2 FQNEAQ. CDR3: CASSSFVGGQTYEQYF. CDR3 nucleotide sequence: TGTGCCAGCAGTTCCTTCGTCGGCGGGCAAACCTACGAGCAGTACTTC.

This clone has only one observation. CDR3 in DNA: TGTGCCAGCAGCGTAGGAATAACAGGGGGCCGGGAGACCCAGTACTTC. The encoded protein is CASSVGITGGRETQYF. The chain has TRBV9 and TRBJ2-5; TRBD1 matches 9 bases. V was pared by 0 bases and J by 5 bases, with 8 bases of the junction left unmatched. In germline, CDR1 is SGDLS, CDR2 YYNGEE. The CDR3 spans 16 residues.

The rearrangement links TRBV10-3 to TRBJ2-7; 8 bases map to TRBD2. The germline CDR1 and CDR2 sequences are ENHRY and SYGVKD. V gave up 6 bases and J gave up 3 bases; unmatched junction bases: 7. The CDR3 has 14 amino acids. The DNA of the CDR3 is TGTGCCATCAGGATAGCGGGATCCAACTACGAGCAGTACTTC. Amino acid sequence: CAIRIAGSNYEQYF.

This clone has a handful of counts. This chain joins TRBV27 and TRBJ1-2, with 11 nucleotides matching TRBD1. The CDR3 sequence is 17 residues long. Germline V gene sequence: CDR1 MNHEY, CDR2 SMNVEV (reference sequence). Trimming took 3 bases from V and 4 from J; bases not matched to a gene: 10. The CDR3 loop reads CASSFRTGGGRLYGYTF. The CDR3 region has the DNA TGTGCCAGCAGTTTCCGGACAGGGGGCGGCCGGCTCTATGGCTACACCTTC.

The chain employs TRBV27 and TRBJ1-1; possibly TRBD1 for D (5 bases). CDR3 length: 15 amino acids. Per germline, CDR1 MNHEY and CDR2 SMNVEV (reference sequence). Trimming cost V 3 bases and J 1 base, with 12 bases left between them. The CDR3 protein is CASSLTDPSNTEAFF. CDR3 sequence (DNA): TGTGCCAGCAGTTTGACAGATCCCTCGAACACTGAAGCTTTCTTT.

CDR3 amino acids: CASNLGTSVGDTQYF. CDR3 DNA: TGTGCCAGCAATTTAGGGACTAGCGTGGGAGATACGCAGTATTTT. This rearrangement joins TRBV2 to TRBJ2-3, with 10 bases matching TRBD2. V dropped 7 bases and J dropped 5; count of bases not matched to a gene: 9. The CDR3 is 15 residues long. Looked up from germline, CDR1 is SNHLY and CDR2 is FYNNEI.

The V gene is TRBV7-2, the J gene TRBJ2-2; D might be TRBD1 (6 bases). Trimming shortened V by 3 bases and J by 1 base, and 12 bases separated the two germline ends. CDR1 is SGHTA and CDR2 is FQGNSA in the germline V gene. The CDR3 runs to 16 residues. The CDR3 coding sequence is TGTGCCAGCAGCTTGAGAGGACAGCGGAACACCGGGGAGCTGTTTTTT. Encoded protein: CASSLRGQRNTGELFF.

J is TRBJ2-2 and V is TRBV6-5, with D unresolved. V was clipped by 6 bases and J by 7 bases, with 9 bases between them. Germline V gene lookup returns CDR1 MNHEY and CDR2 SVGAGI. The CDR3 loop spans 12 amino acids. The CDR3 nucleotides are TGTGCCAGCAGGCAGACGCTCGGGGAGCTGTTTTTT. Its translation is CASRQTLGELFF.

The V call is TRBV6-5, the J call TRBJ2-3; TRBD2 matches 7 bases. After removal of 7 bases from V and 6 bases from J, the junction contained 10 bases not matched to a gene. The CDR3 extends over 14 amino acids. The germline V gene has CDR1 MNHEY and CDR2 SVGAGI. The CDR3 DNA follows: TGTGCCAGCACTGTAGCGGGTGGCGCGGATACGCAGTATTTT. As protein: CASTVAGGADTQYF.

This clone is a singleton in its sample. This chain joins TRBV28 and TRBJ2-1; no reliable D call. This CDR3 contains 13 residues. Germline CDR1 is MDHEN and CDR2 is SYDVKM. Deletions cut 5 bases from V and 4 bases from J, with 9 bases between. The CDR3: CASSAFPYNEQFF. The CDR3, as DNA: TGTGCCAGCAGTGCTTTCCCTTACAATGAGCAGTTCTTC.

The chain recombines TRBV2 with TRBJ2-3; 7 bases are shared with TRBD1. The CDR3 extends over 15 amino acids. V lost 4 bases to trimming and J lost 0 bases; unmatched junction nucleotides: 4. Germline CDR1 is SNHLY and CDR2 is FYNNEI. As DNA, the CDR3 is TGTGCCAGCAGTGCGGCGACAGGGAGCACAGATACGCAGTATTTT. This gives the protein CASSAATGSTDTQYF.

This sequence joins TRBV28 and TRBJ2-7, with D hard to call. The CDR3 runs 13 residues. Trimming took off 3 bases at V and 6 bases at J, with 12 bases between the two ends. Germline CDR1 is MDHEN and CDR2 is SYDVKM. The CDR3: CASSLAGRSEQYF. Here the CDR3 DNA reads TGTGCCAGCAGTTTGGCTGGGCGTTCCGAGCAGTACTTC.

The CDR3 region has the DNA TGTGCCAGCGTCGAGCGACAGGCAACTAATGAAAAACTGTTTTTT. Translating gives CASVERQATNEKLFF. The rearrangement links TRBV6-6 to TRBJ1-4; TRBD1 is a possible D gene (6 bases). This CDR3 comprises 15 residues. Germline loops: CDR1 MNHNY, CDR2 SVGAGI (reference sequence). V dropped 8 bases and J dropped 0 bases, with 13 bases sitting between them.

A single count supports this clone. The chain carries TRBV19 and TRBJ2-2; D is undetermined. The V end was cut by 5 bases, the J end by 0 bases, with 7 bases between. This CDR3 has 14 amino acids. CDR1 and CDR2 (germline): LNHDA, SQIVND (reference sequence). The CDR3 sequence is CASSAVANTGELFF. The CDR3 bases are TGTGCCAGTAGTGCGGTAGCGAACACCGGGGAGCTGTTTTTT.

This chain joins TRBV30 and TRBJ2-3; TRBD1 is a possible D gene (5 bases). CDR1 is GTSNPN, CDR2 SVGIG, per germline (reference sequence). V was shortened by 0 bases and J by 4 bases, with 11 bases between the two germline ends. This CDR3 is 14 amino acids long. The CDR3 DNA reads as TGTGCCTGGAGTGTATTTCAGGGTGCAGATACGCAGTATTTT. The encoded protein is CAWSVFQGADTQYF. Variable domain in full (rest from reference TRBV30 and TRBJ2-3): SQTIHQWPATLVQPVGSPLSLECTVEGTSNPNLYWYRQAAGRGLQLLFYSVGIGQISSEVPQNLSASRPQDRQFILSSKKLLLSDSGFYLCAWSVFQGADTQYFGPGTRLTVL.

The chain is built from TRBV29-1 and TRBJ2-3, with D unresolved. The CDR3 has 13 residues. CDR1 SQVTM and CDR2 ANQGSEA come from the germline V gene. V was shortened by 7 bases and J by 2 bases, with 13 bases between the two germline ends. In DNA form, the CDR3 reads TGCAGCGCGGGCCACGCGAACACAGATACGCAGTATTTT. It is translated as CSAGHANTDTQYF.

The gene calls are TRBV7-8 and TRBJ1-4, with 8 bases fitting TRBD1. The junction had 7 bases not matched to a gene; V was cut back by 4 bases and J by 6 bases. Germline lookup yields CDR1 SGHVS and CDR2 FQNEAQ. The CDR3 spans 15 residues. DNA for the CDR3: TGTGCCAGCAGCTCGGACAGGGTAGTTTATGAAAAACTGTTTTTT. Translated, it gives CASSSDRVVYEKLFF. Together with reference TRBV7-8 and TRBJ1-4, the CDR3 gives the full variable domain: GAGVSQSPRYKVAKRGQDVALRCDPISGHVSLFWYQQALGQGPEFLTYFQNEAQLDKSGLPSDRFFAERPEGSVSTLKIQRTQQEDSAVYLCASSSDRVVYEKLFFGSGTQLSVL.

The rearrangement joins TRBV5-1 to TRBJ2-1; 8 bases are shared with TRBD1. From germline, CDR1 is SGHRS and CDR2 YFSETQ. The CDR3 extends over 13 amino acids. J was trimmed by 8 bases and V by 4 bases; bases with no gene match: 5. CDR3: CASSLQGEYEQFF. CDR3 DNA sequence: TGCGCCAGCAGCCTACAGGGGGAGTATGAGCAGTTCTTC.

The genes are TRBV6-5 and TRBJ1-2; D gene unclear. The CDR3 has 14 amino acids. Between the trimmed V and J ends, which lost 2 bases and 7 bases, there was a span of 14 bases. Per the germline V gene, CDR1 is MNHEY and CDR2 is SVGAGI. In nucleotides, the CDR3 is TGTGCCAGCAGTTACGGTCGGCAGGCCCGTGGCTACACCTTC. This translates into CASSYGRQARGYTF.

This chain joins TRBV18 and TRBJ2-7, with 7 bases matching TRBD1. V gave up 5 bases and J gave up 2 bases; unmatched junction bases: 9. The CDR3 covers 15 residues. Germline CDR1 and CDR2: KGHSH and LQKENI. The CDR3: CASSDRDSPPYEQYF. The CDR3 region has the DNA TGTGCCAGCTCAGACCGGGACAGCCCTCCCTACGAGCAGTACTTC.

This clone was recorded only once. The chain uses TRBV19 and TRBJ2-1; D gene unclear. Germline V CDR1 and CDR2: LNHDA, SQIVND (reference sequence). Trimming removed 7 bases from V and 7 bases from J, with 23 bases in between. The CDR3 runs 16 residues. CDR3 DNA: TGTGCCAGTAATGCCCCCCCCCTAACTCCGGCAAATGAGCAGTTCTTC. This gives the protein CASNAPPLTPANEQFF.

The CDR3 coding sequence is TGTGCCAGCAGTTCAGGGTGGGGACAGGGGGCACACTCTGGAAACACCATATATTTT. Encoded protein: CASSSGWGQGAHSGNTIYF. The chain uses TRBV27 and TRBJ1-3, with 12 bases aligning to TRBD1. Per the germline V gene, CDR1 is MNHEY and CDR2 is SMNVEV (reference sequence). The CDR3 consists of 19 residues. V lost 4 bases and J lost 0; bases outside the gene matches: 10.

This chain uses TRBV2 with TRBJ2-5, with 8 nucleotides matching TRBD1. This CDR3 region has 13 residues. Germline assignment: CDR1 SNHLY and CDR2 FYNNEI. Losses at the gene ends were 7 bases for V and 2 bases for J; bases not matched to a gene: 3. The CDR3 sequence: CASTWTGQETQYF. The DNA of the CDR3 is TGTGCCAGCACCTGGACAGGGCAAGAGACCCAGTACTTC.